Below are 24 T cell receptor beta chains sequenced from a single sample in a study of breast tumors, draining lymph nodes, adjacent tissues. TCRdb processed the multiplex PCR reads anew with MiXCR; each CDR3 protein has one entry. Seen here are 60,000 to 65,000 distinct CDR3 sequences, roughly 57% observed once, and the top ten hold roughly 19%. The sample comprised breast tumor tissue. The receptors were sampled from a female donor with breast cancer. Some clones in this sample may be carry-over from other donors' samples.

V is TRBV5-6 and J is TRBJ1-6; 7 bases line up with TRBD1. CDR3 length: 15 residues. Germline CDR1 is SGHDT and CDR2 is YYEEEE. The junction had 6 bases not matched to a gene; V was cut back by 2 bases and J by 7 bases. Here the CDR3 reads CASSFGTELNSPLHF. The CDR3 DNA reads as TGTGCCAGCAGCTTTGGGACAGAACTCAATTCACCCCTCCACTTT.

This clonotype came up many times. This chain links TRBV11-3 with TRBJ2-1; 10 nucleotides match TRBD2. CDR1 and CDR2 from the germline V gene are SGHNT and YENEEA. With V trimmed by 1 base and J by 7 bases, 1 base remained unmatched. The CDR3 has 14 residues. CDR3 sequence reads: CASSLAGLANEQFF. The CDR3 region has the DNA TGTGCCAGCAGCTTAGCGGGACTAGCGAATGAGCAGTTCTTC.

V and J are TRBV19 and TRBJ2-7; TRBD2 matches at 12 bases. Germline CDR1 reads LNHDA; CDR2 reads SQIVND (reference sequence). The length of the CDR3 is 15 residues. J was trimmed by 2 bases and V by 5 bases; bases with no gene match: 4. CDR3 protein: CASSPGLAGPYEQYF. CDR3 DNA: TGTGCCAGTAGTCCGGGACTAGCGGGCCCCTACGAGCAGTACTTC.

This clonotype was seen repeatedly, ten times or more. This chain uses TRBV7-9 with TRBJ2-3; the match to TRBD2 covers 8 bases. CDR1 SEHNR and CDR2 FQNEAQ come from the germline V gene (reference sequence). This CDR3 is built from 16 residues. The ends lost 7 bases at V and 0 bases at J; junction bases unmatched: 9. CDR3: CASIRAGGLSTDTQYF. The CDR3 nucleotides are TGTGCCAGCATCCGGGCGGGGGGACTAAGCACAGATACGCAGTATTTT.

The chain couples TRBV12-3 or TRBV12-4 to TRBJ2-3; D gene ambiguous. The CDR3 spans 11 residues. The V gene lost 4 bases and the J gene lost 2 bases, with 1 base spanning the gap. CDR3 region: CASSSTDTQYF. In DNA, the CDR3 is TGTGCCAGCAGTTCCACAGATACGCAGTATTTT.

This clonotype occurred many times. The rearrangement uses TRBV14 and TRBJ1-2; D ambiguous. Looked up from germline, CDR1 is SGHDN and CDR2 is FVKESK. The CDR3 length is 13 residues. V shed 3 bases and J shed 8 bases, with 13 bases lying between them. The CDR3 loop reads CASSQNLLWGYTF. The CDR3 DNA is TGTGCCAGCAGCCAGAACCTCCTGTGGGGCTACACCTTC.

The chain carries TRBV20-1 and TRBJ2-5; no definite D call. With 6 bases removed from V and 4 bases from J, the gap between germline ends came to 30 bases. The CDR3 is 18 amino acids. In germline, CDR1 is DFQATT, CDR2 SNEGSKA (reference sequence). The CDR3 coding sequence is TGCAGTGCCAGACTCTGGGTGGGTAGCTCCAACGTGGTAGAGACCCAGTACTTC. Translated: CSARLWVGSSNVVETQYF.

The V and J genes are TRBV20-1 and TRBJ1-2, with a possible D match to TRBD1 (6 bases). The germline V gene encodes CDR1 DFQATT and CDR2 SNEGSKA (reference sequence). The CDR3 is made up of 9 amino acids. The CDR3 spells CSRGGGYTF. In nucleotides, the CDR3 is TGCAGCAGGGGAGGTGGCTACACCTTC.

This clonotype was seen many times. V usage is TRBV28 and J usage is TRBJ1-4; maybe TRBD1 (6 bases). V lost 3 bases to trimming and J lost 7 bases, with 15 bases between them. The CDR3 runs to 15 residues. Germline V gene data show CDR1 as MDHEN and CDR2 as SYDVKM. This CDR3 is CASSLRGGGGEKLFF. As DNA, the CDR3 is TGTGCCAGCAGTTTGAGAGGGGGGGGAGGTGAAAAACTGTTTTTT.

The chain uses TRBV7-9 and TRBJ2-7; the D gene is possibly TRBD2 (6 bases). The CDR3 is made up of 15 amino acids. The germline gives CDR1 SEHNR, CDR2 FQNEAQ (reference sequence). Trimming cost V 8 bases and J 3 bases, with 20 bases left between them. The CDR3 loop reads CASSHTTSKGYEQYF. CDR3 nucleotides: TGTGCCAGCTCACATACCACTAGCAAGGGCTACGAGCAGTACTTC.

Concerning this clonotype: Without the conserved terminal phenylalanine or tryptophan, this CDR3 likely stems from a read error. The V call is TRBV13, the J call TRBJ1-2; D is undetermined. The V gene's germline CDR1 is PRHDT and CDR2 FYEKMQ (reference sequence). The CDR3 is 15 amino acids. Trimming pared 6 bases from V and 4 bases from J, leaving 18 bases between. In DNA, the CDR3 is TGTGCCAGCAGTTACCGGGAGCGACCGGTCTATGGCTACACCCTC. Translated: CASSYRERPVYGYTL.

V gene TRBV7-9 combines with J gene TRBJ1-6; tentative D call: TRBD1 (5 bases). This CDR3 region has 14 residues. CDR1 is SEHNR, CDR2 FQNEAQ, per germline (reference sequence). Trimming shortened V by 1 base and J by 14 bases, and 15 bases separated the two germline ends. This chain's CDR3 is CASSLEWGGGTLHF. The CDR3 DNA sequence: TGTGCCAGCAGCTTAGAGTGGGGGGGTGGGACCCTCCACTTT. Looking up the rest from reference TRBV7-9 and TRBJ1-6 gives the full variable domain: DTGVSQNPRHKITKRGQNVTFRCDPISEHNRLYWYRQTLGQGPEFLTYFQNEAQLEKSRLLSDRFSAERPKGSFSTLEIQRTEQGDSAMYLCASSLEWGGGTLHFGNGTRLTVT.

For this clonotype: A much larger clonotype is one base distant, so this may be a read error. V is TRBV18 and J is TRBJ2-1; D is perhaps TRBD1 (8 bases). The V gene's germline CDR1 is KGHSH and CDR2 LQKENI. The CDR3 loop spans 14 amino acids. CDR3 residues: CAGSPQGGPDEQFF. In DNA form, the CDR3 reads TGTGCCGGCTCACCACAGGGGGGGCCGGATGAGCAGTTCTTC.

The J gene is TRBJ1-2, the V gene TRBV5-1, with D unresolved. This CDR3 is built from 15 residues. From germline, CDR1 is SGHRS and CDR2 YFSETQ. V was pared by 0 bases and J by 5 bases, with 14 bases between. The CDR3 DNA sequence: TGCGCCAGCAGCTTGGTCCCTAAGGGCGTGTATGGCTACACCTTC. Its translation is CASSLVPKGVYGYTF. Filled out from reference TRBV5-1 and TRBJ1-2, the complete variable domain reads KAGVTQTPRYLIKTRGQQVTLSCSPISGHRSVSWYQQTPGQGLQFLFEYFSETQRNKGNFPGRFSGRQFSNSRSEMNVSTLELGDSALYLCASSLVPKGVYGYTFGSGTRLTVV.

This clonotype was found many times. The chain couples TRBV2 to TRBJ2-3; perhaps TRBD2 as D (5 bases). The CDR3 runs 14 residues. V lost 4 bases to trimming and J lost 3 bases, with 11 bases between them. From germline, CDR1 is SNHLY and CDR2 FYNNEI. CDR3 sequence reads: CASSGKRGTDTQYF. CDR3 sequence (DNA): TGTGCCAGCAGTGGTAAGCGAGGGACAGATACGCAGTATTTT.

This clonotype was detected once. This chain links TRBV29-1 with TRBJ1-6; possibly TRBD1 for D (6 bases). V gave up 8 bases and J gave up 0 bases, with 11 bases separating them. From germline, CDR1 is SQVTM and CDR2 ANQGSEA. The CDR3 contains 14 residues. In DNA form, the CDR3 reads TGCAGCTTGGGGGGCGGCTCCTATAATTCACCCCTCCACTTT. It specifies CSLGGGSYNSPLHF.

This chain links TRBV7-2 with TRBJ2-5, with D tentatively TRBD2 (6 bases). The CDR3 consists of 11 residues. Deletions cut 5 bases from V and 8 bases from J, with 9 bases between. Germline lookup yields CDR1 SGHTA and CDR2 FQGNSA. The CDR3 DNA reads TGTGCCAGCAGCGCGCGGGGAACCCAGTACTTC. It encodes CASSARGTQYF.

This clonotype was counted many times. This rearrangement joins TRBV7-2 to TRBJ2-3; maybe TRBD2 (6 bases). The germline V gene encodes CDR1 SGHTA and CDR2 FQGNSA. V was pared by 5 bases and J by 0 bases, with 9 bases between. The CDR3 length is 14 residues. The CDR3 DNA reads as TGTGCCAGCAGCAGCGGGCAGAGCACAGATACGCAGTATTTT. It translates to CASSSGQSTDTQYF.

This clonotype was counted ten times or more. The CDR3 DNA reads as TGCAGTGCTACCCCGGGGAACGATCAGCCCCAGCATTTT. It specifies CSATPGNDQPQHF. The J gene is TRBJ1-5, the V gene TRBV20-1; D call uncertain. Per the germline V gene, CDR1 is DFQATT and CDR2 is SNEGSKA (reference sequence). The CDR3 runs 13 residues. Trimming took off 4 bases at V and 5 bases at J, with 12 bases between the two ends.

This clonotype was seen ten or more times. The chain uses TRBV6-5 and TRBJ2-5; D might be TRBD2 (6 bases). V lost 2 bases and J 1 base, leaving 8 bases between the germline ends. This CDR3 contains 14 residues. Germline CDR1 and CDR2: MNHEY and SVGAGI. CDR3 protein: CASSYGGVQETQYF. In DNA, the CDR3 is TGTGCCAGCAGTTACGGCGGGGTCCAAGAGACCCAGTACTTC.

This clonotype was found many times. A read error may be the cause here, since a much bigger clone is one base away. The V gene is TRBV15, the J gene TRBJ2-5; D unclear. Germline-derived CDR1 and CDR2 are LNHNV and YYDKDF (reference sequence). The CDR3 runs to 15 residues. The DNA of the CDR3 is TGTGCCACCAGCAGATCGGACCAGTACCAAGAGACCCGGTACTTC. Translation gives CATSRSDQYQETRYF.

This clonotype was seen many times. The chain is built from TRBV6-4 and TRBJ2-3, with 10 bases identical to TRBD2. This CDR3 is built from 17 residues. V shed 0 bases, J shed 3 bases, and the junction held 6 bases outside the gene matches. Germline loops: CDR1 MRHNA, CDR2 SNTAGT. Written as DNA, the CDR3 is TGTGCCAGCAGTGACTCTCCTAGCGGGGGTTTGACAGATACGCAGTATTTT. This gives the protein CASSDSPSGGLTDTQYF.

This clonotype has ten or more counts. As DNA, the CDR3 is TGTGCCAGCAGCCCCGAGAAGGGCCGTAAGTCCTACGAGCAGTACTTC. Its protein is CASSPEKGRKSYEQYF. V usage is TRBV2 and J usage is TRBJ2-7; D call uncertain. CDR1 is SNHLY, CDR2 FYNNEI, per germline. V lost 6 bases and J lost 1, with 19 bases in between. The CDR3 is 16 amino acids.

This CDR3 reads CASSLRQRANNEQFF. The CDR3, as DNA: TGTGCCAGCAGCTTACGGCAGAGGGCCAACAATGAGCAGTTCTTC. The chain links TRBV13 to TRBJ2-1; maybe TRBD2 (5 bases). This CDR3 comprises 15 residues. The germline V and J ends were trimmed by 2 bases and 5 bases, with 13 bases remaining between them. Germline CDR1 PRHDT, CDR2 FYEKMQ (reference sequence).